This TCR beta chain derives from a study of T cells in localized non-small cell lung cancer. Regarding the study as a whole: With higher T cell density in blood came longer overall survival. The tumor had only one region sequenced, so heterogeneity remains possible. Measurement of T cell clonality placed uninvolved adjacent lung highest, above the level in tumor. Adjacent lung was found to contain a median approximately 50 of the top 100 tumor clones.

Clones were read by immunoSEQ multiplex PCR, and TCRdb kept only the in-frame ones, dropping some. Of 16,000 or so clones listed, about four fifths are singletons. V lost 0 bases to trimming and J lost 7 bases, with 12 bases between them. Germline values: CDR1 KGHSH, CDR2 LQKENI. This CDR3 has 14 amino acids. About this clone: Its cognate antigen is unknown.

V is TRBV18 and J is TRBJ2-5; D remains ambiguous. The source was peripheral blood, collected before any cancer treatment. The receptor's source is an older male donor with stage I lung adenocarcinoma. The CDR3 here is CASSPPGAERTQYF. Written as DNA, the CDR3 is TGTGCCAGCTCACCACCGGGCGCCGAACGGACCCAGTACTTC.